The present T cell receptor (beta chain) was sequenced within a study of identical twins. This clonotype was seen a few times. What it binds is unknown. The CDR3 sequence is 11 residues long. The germline gives CDR1 DFQATT, CDR2 SNEGSKA (reference sequence). The ends were cut back, 5 bases at V and 6 bases at J, with 10 bases in the middle. Broader study findings: Beta clonotypes that were abundant in cord blood contained fewer insertions, a pattern absent from memory repertoires.

TCRdb passed the 5' RACE reads through MiXCR, listing each CDR3 protein once. The sample records some 900,000 distinct CDR3 sequences, roughly an eighth being singletons. In addition, the sample was reused for a study of yellow fever vaccine responses in identical twins.

The TCR was taken from a woman in her late teens or twenties in good health. Sequenced: PBMCs. This chain uses TRBV20-1 with TRBJ1-2; unclear D gene. Here the CDR3 reads CSAVETNGYTF. The CDR3 region has the DNA TGCAGTGCTGTGGAGACCAATGGCTACACCTTC.